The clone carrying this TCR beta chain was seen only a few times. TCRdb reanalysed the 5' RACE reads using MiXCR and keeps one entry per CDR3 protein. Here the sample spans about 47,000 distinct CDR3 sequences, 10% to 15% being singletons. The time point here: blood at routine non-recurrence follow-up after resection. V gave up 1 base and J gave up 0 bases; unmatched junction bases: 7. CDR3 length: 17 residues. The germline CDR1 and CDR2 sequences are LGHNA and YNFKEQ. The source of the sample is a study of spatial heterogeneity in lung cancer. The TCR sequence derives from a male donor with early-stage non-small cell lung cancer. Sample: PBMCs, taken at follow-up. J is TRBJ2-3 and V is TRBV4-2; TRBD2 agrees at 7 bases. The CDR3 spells CASSQGGAGSSTDTQYF. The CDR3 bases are TGTGCCAGCAGCCAAGGGGGAGCGGGGTCTAGCACAGATACGCAGTATTTT.